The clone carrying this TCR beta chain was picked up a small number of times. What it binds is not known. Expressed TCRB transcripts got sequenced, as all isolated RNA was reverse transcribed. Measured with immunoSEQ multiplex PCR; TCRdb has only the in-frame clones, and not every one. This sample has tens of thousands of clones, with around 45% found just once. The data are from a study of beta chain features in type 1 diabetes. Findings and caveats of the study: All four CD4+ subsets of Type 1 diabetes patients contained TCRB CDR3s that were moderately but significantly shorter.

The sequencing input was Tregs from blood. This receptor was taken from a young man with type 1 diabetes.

The CDR3 region is CASSERGLGYGYTF. The CDR3 coding sequence is TGTGCCAGCAGTGAAAGAGGCTTGGGCTATGGCTACACCTTC. The chain is built from TRBV6-5 and TRBJ1-2; D is unclear. Germline CDR1 and CDR2: MNHEY and SVGAGI. V dropped 5 bases and J dropped 4 bases, with 14 bases sitting between them. This CDR3 comprises 14 residues.